This T cell receptor (beta chain) derives from a study of blood T cell repertoires in COVID-19. Study in general: Sources were T cells, B-cell-depleted T cells, or PBMCs; the material itself was cDNA or gDNA.

Seattle patients were enrolled while actively infected and followed longitudinally. Germline CDR1 is MNHEY and CDR2 is SMNVEV (reference sequence). This CDR3 has 16 residues. The V and J ends lost 5 bases and 4 bases respectively, with 21 bases between them. Original processing notes: Reference gene primer amplification yielded estimated nucleated cell counts. Only in-frame clones appear in the TCRdb table, and some are missing; sequencing was by immunoSEQ multiplex PCR. The V and J calls and the clone size are those of that table, but D and trimming were determined from the DNA. The sample includes about 280,000 clones, about nine tenths of them seen just once.

The sequence came from a woman under 40 with COVID-19, enrolled during active disease. This rearrangement joins TRBV27 to TRBJ2-7; a possible D gene is TRBD1 (6 bases). Sequenced material: peripheral blood. This chain's CDR3 is CASSPQGRPKGYEQYF. The CDR3 DNA reads as TGTGCCAGCAGTCCCCAGGGGAGACCCAAAGGTTACGAGCAGTACTTC.